This T cell receptor (beta chain) is from a study of tumor-infiltrating lymphocytes in localized non-small cell lung cancer. About the study: From each patient, both tumor and uninvolved lung, non-adjacent to tumor, were sampled.

Germline CDR1 is SGHTA and CDR2 is FQGNSA. CDR3 length: 12 residues. The V gene lost 6 bases and the J gene lost 7 bases, with 7 bases spanning the gap. Findings of the study overall: Immunotypes IM1 and IM2 had similar TCR-derived T-cell fractions.

Clones were read by immunoSEQ multiplex PCR, and TCRdb kept only the in-frame ones, dropping some. The sample has about 13,000 clones; roughly 80% are singletons. In regard to this clone: Its specificity is unknown.

The chain carries TRBV7-2 and TRBJ1-6; no clear D. Sequencing was done on a sample of uninvolved lung tissue not adjacent to the tumor. The clonotype comes from a human donor with non-small cell lung cancer. CDR3 amino acids: CASRGWNSPLHF. The CDR3 DNA reads as TGTGCCAGCAGAGGCTGGAATTCACCCCTCCACTTT. Full variable domain (remainder filled in from reference TRBV7-2 and TRBJ1-6): GAGVSQSPSNKVTEKGKDVELRCDPISGHTALYWYRQSLGQGLEFLIYFQGNSAPDKSGLPSDRFSAERTGGSVSTLTIQRTQQEDSAVYLCASRGWNSPLHFGNGTRLTVT.